The rows below give T cell receptor beta chains drawn from one sample of a study of T cell responses to AZD1222 COVID-19 vaccine. TCRdb's table, derived via immunoSEQ multiplex PCR, lists solely in-frame clones and lacks some. This sample has roughly 69,000 clones, with over 70% found just once. Sample: peripheral blood, taken 28 days after the second AZD1222 dose. The receptors were sampled from an adult who received the AZD1222 COVID-19 vaccine. Each CDR3 is given without its conserved first and last residue. Each record gives: V gene, CDR3 protein.

TRBV5-1 | ASSLAATSGGGETQY
TRBV7-9 | ASSYRQGGDEQY
TRBV5-1 | ASSLEARPTF
TRBV7-3 | ASSRLAGGAETQY
TRBV4-2 | ASSQGWAGGPNNEQF
TRBV28 | ASSINEKLF
TRBV25-1 | ASRAGPGELF
TRBV5-6 | ASSSYTGIGANVLT
TRBV6-2/TRBV6-3 | ASSYSNTTREAKNIQY
TRBV7-9 | ASSFGLAGPNEQF
TRBV11-2 | ASSLVRQTYEQY
TRBV4-1 | ASSQEPTVNNEKLF
TRBV19 | ASSRDRTGNTIY
TRBV19 | ASSITGTSGGADTQY
TRBV30 | AWSVEANYGYT
TRBV5-5 | ASSLGLPGVYGYT
TRBV5-6 | ASSTGATRGQRNSPLH